This entry concerns a single T cell receptor beta chain. In the PCR, 60 Vbeta and 13 Jbeta primers were used. TCRdb keeps only in-frame clones here, not all; method: immunoSEQ multiplex PCR. Found here are around 120,000 clones, roughly 80% of them singletons; the top ten hold about 4.9%. V trimming: 5 bases; J trimming: 8 bases; junction bases outside the gene matches: 8. CDR3 size: 14 residues. Germline V CDR1 and CDR2: MDHEN, SYDVKM. This record belongs to a study of cytomegalovirus exposure and HLA in healthy donors. The chain couples TRBV28 to TRBJ1-2, with TRBD1 matching over 10 bases. Sample: PBMCs. The TCR sequence derives from a man aged 50 to 60 in good health and CMV-seropositive. The CDR3 protein is CASSPGQGRSGYTF. CDR3 sequence (DNA): TGTGCCAGCAGTCCGGGACAGGGGAGATCCGGCTACACCTTC.